These T cell receptor beta chains were read from a single sample in a study of CD8+ T cells in alopecia areata. TCRdb's table, derived via immunoSEQ multiplex PCR, lists solely in-frame clones and lacks some. The table has 200,000 to 250,000 clones, roughly 57% seen once. This specimen consisted of CD4+ T cells sorted from blood, obtained at week 0. The receptors were gathered from a human donor with alopecia areata. The CDR3 runs from the conserved cysteine through the conserved F or W. A D gene is named only where the DNA matches it firmly. Rows give clone size only sometimes, using once, few, many, or a class for an expanded clone.

j_gene: TRBJ2-1; v_gene: TRBV5-1; d_gene: -; abundance: few; CDR3nt: TGCGCCAGCAGCTTGGGACAGGACAATGAGCAGTTCTTC; CDR3aa: CASSLGQDNEQFF
j_gene: TRBJ2-7; v_gene: TRBV25-1; d_gene: TRBD1; abundance: -; CDR3nt: TGTGCCAGCAGTGAACCTGGGACAGGGTACTACGAGCAGTACTTC; CDR3aa: CASSEPGTGYYEQYF
j_gene: TRBJ1-2; v_gene: TRBV30; d_gene: -; abundance: once; CDR3nt: TGTGCCTGGAGACCAGTTGGTAACTATGGCTACACCTTC; CDR3aa: CAWRPVGNYGYTF
j_gene: TRBJ1-3; v_gene: TRBV30; d_gene: -; abundance: -; CDR3nt: TGTGCCTGGACGGGGCTTGCTGGAAACACCATATATTTT; CDR3aa: CAWTGLAGNTIYF
j_gene: TRBJ1-1; v_gene: TRBV7-3; d_gene: TRBD1; abundance: -; CDR3nt: TGTGCCAGCAGCCCAGCACCCGGGACAGGGTACACTGAAGCTTTCTTT; CDR3aa: CASSPAPGTGYTEAFF
j_gene: TRBJ2-7; v_gene: TRBV5-6; d_gene: -; abundance: -; CDR3nt: TGTGCCAGCAGCCGACCGATAAACAGCGGAAAATACGAGCAGTACTTC; CDR3aa: CASSRPINSGKYEQYF
j_gene: TRBJ2-4; v_gene: TRBV7-9; d_gene: -; abundance: many; CDR3nt: TGTGCCAGCAGCTCCACGCCTGAGGGAAGAAACATTCAGTACTTC; CDR3aa: CASSSTPEGRNIQYF
j_gene: TRBJ1-2; v_gene: TRBV7-2; d_gene: -; abundance: -; CDR3nt: TGTGCCAGCAGCTTGGACACTAACTATGGCTACACCTTC; CDR3aa: CASSLDTNYGYTF
j_gene: TRBJ2-5; v_gene: TRBV5-1; d_gene: -; abundance: -; CDR3nt: TGCGCCAGCAGCTTGTCCCCTTCTGAAGAGACCCAGTACTTC; CDR3aa: CASSLSPSEETQYF
j_gene: TRBJ2-1; v_gene: TRBV29-1; d_gene: -; abundance: -; CDR3nt: TGCAGCGTTGTGTGGCAGGGCTACAATGAGCAGTTCTTC; CDR3aa: CSVVWQGYNEQFF
j_gene: TRBJ2-1; v_gene: TRBV7-6; d_gene: TRBD1; abundance: -; CDR3nt: TGTGCCAGCAGCCAAGAGTTGGGACAGACCTCCTACAATGAGCAGTTCTTC; CDR3aa: CASSQELGQTSYNEQFF
j_gene: TRBJ2-7; v_gene: TRBV30; d_gene: TRBD1; abundance: -; CDR3nt: TGTGCCTGGAGCAGGGACAGGGATTTTTACGAGCAGTACTTC; CDR3aa: CAWSRDRDFYEQYF
j_gene: TRBJ1-2; v_gene: TRBV6-6; d_gene: -; abundance: -; CDR3nt: TGTGCCAGCAGTTCTTCCGGGACGCCAAACTATGGCTACACCTTC; CDR3aa: CASSSSGTPNYGYTF
j_gene: TRBJ1-3; v_gene: TRBV29-1; d_gene: -; abundance: -; CDR3nt: TGCAGCGGCGGGGACGGAAAGGGAAACACCATATATTTT; CDR3aa: CSGGDGKGNTIYF
j_gene: TRBJ2-2; v_gene: TRBV27; d_gene: TRBD2; abundance: few; CDR3nt: TGTGCCAGCAGTTTGGGGGGGTTCACCGGGGAGCTGTTTTTT; CDR3aa: CASSLGGFTGELFF
j_gene: TRBJ1-2; v_gene: TRBV19; d_gene: -; abundance: -; CDR3nt: TGTGCCAGTAGTATCCAGGGTCGTGACTATGGCTACACCTTC; CDR3aa: CASSIQGRDYGYTF
j_gene: TRBJ2-2; v_gene: TRBV19; d_gene: TRBD1; abundance: -; CDR3nt: TGTGCCAGTAGCCCTGGTAACCCGGGACAGGGGAACACCGGGGAGCTGTTTTTT; CDR3aa: CASSPGNPGQGNTGELFF
j_gene: TRBJ2-2; v_gene: TRBV29-1; d_gene: -; abundance: -; CDR3nt: TGCAGCGGTGACCGGAACACCGGGGAGCTGTTTTTT; CDR3aa: CSGDRNTGELFF
j_gene: TRBJ1-6; v_gene: TRBV7-3; d_gene: -; abundance: -; CDR3nt: TGTGCCAGCAGCTTAACGGCCGGGATTAAGTCACCCCTCCACTTT; CDR3aa: CASSLTAGIKSPLHF
j_gene: TRBJ1-2; v_gene: TRBV4-1; d_gene: TRBD1; abundance: -; CDR3nt: TGCGCCAGCAGCCAAGATACGGCAGGGGGCAACTATGGCTACACCTTC; CDR3aa: CASSQDTAGGNYGYTF
j_gene: TRBJ1-1; v_gene: TRBV7-2; d_gene: -; abundance: -; CDR3nt: TGTGCCAGCAGTTTTACAACAGGGAGTACTGAAGCTTTCTTT; CDR3aa: CASSFTTGSTEAFF
j_gene: TRBJ2-2; v_gene: TRBV28; d_gene: -; abundance: few; CDR3nt: TGTGCCAGCAGCTATCGTGGCACCGGGGAGCTGTTTTTT; CDR3aa: CASSYRGTGELFF
j_gene: TRBJ2-1; v_gene: TRBV7-9; d_gene: TRBD1; abundance: few; CDR3nt: TGTGCCAGCAGCTTAGGGACAGGGAGCTCCTACAATGAGCAGTTCTTC; CDR3aa: CASSLGTGSSYNEQFF
j_gene: TRBJ2-7; v_gene: TRBV6-6; d_gene: TRBD1; abundance: -; CDR3nt: TGTGCCAGCAGTCCTCGGGGACAGGGGGCAGAAGAGCAGTACTTC; CDR3aa: CASSPRGQGAEEQYF
j_gene: TRBJ1-5; v_gene: TRBV2; d_gene: -; abundance: -; CDR3nt: TGTGCCAGCAGCTTAGATCAGCCCCAGCATTTT; CDR3aa: CASSLDQPQHF
j_gene: TRBJ2-1; v_gene: TRBV5-1; d_gene: TRBD2; abundance: -; CDR3nt: TGCGCCAGCAGCTTGTCCATTCCGGGACTAGCGAATTACAATGAGCAGTTCTTC; CDR3aa: CASSLSIPGLANYNEQFF
j_gene: TRBJ1-5; v_gene: TRBV5-8; d_gene: -; abundance: -; CDR3nt: TGTGCCAGCAGCTTGAGGGATCAGCCCCAGCATTTT; CDR3aa: CASSLRDQPQHF
j_gene: TRBJ1-2; v_gene: TRBV30; d_gene: -; abundance: once; CDR3nt: TGTGCCTGGAGTCTAGAGATACAGCAGGGTGGCTACACCTTC; CDR3aa: CAWSLEIQQGGYTF
j_gene: TRBJ2-1; v_gene: TRBV25-1; d_gene: TRBD2; abundance: -; CDR3nt: TGTGCCAGCAGTGAATCTGGTGGGAGGGATGACAATGAGCAGTTCTTC; CDR3aa: CASSESGGRDDNEQFF
j_gene: TRBJ2-7; v_gene: TRBV29-1; d_gene: TRBD1; abundance: -; CDR3nt: TGCAGCGTTGGTACCGGGACAGGGGGGCAGTACTTC; CDR3aa: CSVGTGTGGQYF
j_gene: TRBJ2-5; v_gene: TRBV30; d_gene: -; abundance: -; CDR3nt: TGTGCCTGGAGTGTAAGCGGTTGGGCCCAGTACTTC; CDR3aa: CAWSVSGWAQYF
j_gene: TRBJ2-3; v_gene: TRBV9; d_gene: -; abundance: -; CDR3nt: TGTGCCAGCAGCGTTAAAGAGCATCCAGATACGCAGTATTTT; CDR3aa: CASSVKEHPDTQYF
j_gene: TRBJ1-1; v_gene: TRBV7-9; d_gene: -; abundance: few; CDR3nt: TGTGCCAGCAGCCTATGGACGACGGGGACTGAAGCTTTCTTT; CDR3aa: CASSLWTTGTEAFF
j_gene: TRBJ1-1; v_gene: TRBV11-2; d_gene: -; abundance: -; CDR3nt: TGTGCCAGCAGCTTCAACCTAGTTACTGAAGCTTTCTTT; CDR3aa: CASSFNLVTEAFF
j_gene: TRBJ2-2; v_gene: TRBV2; d_gene: -; abundance: -; CDR3nt: TGTGCCAGCAGAGCTGGACAGACCGGGGAGCTGTTTTTT; CDR3aa: CASRAGQTGELFF
j_gene: TRBJ2-1; v_gene: TRBV4-1; d_gene: TRBD2; abundance: -; CDR3nt: TGCGCCAGCAGCCAAAGGCAAGTAGGACTAGCTAGTAATGAGCAGTTCTTC; CDR3aa: CASSQRQVGLASNEQFF
j_gene: TRBJ1-1; v_gene: TRBV4-1; d_gene: TRBD1; abundance: few; CDR3nt: TGCGCCAGCAGCCCTCGACAGGGGCAGAACACTGAAGCTTTCTTT; CDR3aa: CASSPRQGQNTEAFF
j_gene: TRBJ2-4; v_gene: TRBV11-2; d_gene: -; abundance: -; CDR3nt: TGTGCCAGCAGCGCCGGGAATAAAAACATTCAGTACTTC; CDR3aa: CASSAGNKNIQYF
j_gene: TRBJ1-1; v_gene: TRBV9; d_gene: -; abundance: -; CDR3nt: TGTGCCAGCAGCGGGGCGAGCTGGGGCACTGAAGCTTTCTTT; CDR3aa: CASSGASWGTEAFF
j_gene: TRBJ2-7; v_gene: TRBV7-2; d_gene: TRBD1; abundance: -; CDR3nt: TGTGCCAGCAGCCCCCGGGACAGGCCTTTACCGGGCTACGAGCAGTACTTC; CDR3aa: CASSPRDRPLPGYEQYF
j_gene: TRBJ2-3; v_gene: TRBV7-9; d_gene: TRBD1; abundance: few; CDR3nt: TGTGCCAGCAGCTTAGGATTAACCGACAGGGGCAGGCGGGATACGCAGTATTTT; CDR3aa: CASSLGLTDRGRRDTQYF
j_gene: TRBJ1-2; v_gene: TRBV19; d_gene: TRBD1; abundance: few; CDR3nt: TGTGCCAGTGGACAGGATGAGCGGAGCTATGGCTACACCTTC; CDR3aa: CASGQDERSYGYTF